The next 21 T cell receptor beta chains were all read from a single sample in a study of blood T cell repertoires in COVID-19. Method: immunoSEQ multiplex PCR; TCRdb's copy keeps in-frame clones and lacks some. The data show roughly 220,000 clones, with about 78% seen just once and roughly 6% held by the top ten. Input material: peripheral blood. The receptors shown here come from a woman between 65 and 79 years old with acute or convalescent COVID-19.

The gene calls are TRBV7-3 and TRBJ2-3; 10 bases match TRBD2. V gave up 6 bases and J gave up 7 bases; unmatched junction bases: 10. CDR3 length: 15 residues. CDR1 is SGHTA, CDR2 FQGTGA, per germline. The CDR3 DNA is TGTGCCAGCAGTCCCGACTCTAGCGGGAGACATACGCAGTATTTT. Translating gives CASSPDSSGRHTQYF.

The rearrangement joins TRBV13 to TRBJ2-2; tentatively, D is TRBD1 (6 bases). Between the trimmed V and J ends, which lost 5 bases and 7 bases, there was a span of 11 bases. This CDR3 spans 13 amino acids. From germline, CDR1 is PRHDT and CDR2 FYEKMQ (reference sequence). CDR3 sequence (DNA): TGTGCCAGCAGCCAACTGGACAGCGGGGAGCTGTTTTTT. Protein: CASSQLDSGELFF.

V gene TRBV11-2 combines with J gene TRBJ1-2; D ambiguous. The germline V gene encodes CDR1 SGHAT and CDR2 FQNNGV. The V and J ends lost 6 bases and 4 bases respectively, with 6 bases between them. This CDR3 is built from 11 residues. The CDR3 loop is CASSSGYGYTF. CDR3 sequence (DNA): TGTGCCAGCAGTAGTGGCTATGGCTACACCTTC.

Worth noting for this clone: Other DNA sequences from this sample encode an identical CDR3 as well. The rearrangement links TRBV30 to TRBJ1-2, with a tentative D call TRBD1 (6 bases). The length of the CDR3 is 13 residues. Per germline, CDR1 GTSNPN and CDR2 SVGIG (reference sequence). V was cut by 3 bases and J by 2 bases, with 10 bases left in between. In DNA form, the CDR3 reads TGTGCCTGGAGCCCGGACAGAAACTATGGCTACACCTTC. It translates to CAWSPDRNYGYTF.

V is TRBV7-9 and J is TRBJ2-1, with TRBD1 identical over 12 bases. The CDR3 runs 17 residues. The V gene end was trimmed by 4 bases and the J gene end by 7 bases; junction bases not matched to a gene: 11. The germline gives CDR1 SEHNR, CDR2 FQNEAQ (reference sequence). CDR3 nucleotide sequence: TGTGCCAGCAGCTCGGGCCGAGGGACAGGGGGCGGGAATGAGCAGTTCTTC. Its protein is CASSSGRGTGGGNEQFF. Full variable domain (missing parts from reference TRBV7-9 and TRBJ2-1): DTGVSQNPRHKITKRGQNVTFRCDPISEHNRLYWYRQTLGQGPEFLTYFQNEAQLEKSRLLSDRFSAERPKGSFSTLEIQRTEQGDSAMYLCASSSGRGTGGGNEQFFGPGTRLTVL.

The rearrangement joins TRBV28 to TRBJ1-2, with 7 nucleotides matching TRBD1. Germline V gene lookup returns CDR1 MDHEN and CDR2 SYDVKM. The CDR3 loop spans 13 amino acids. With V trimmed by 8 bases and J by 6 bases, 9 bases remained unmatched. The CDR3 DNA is TGTGCCAGCCGTGAGGGGGCAGTCCATGGCTACACCTTC. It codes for CASREGAVHGYTF.

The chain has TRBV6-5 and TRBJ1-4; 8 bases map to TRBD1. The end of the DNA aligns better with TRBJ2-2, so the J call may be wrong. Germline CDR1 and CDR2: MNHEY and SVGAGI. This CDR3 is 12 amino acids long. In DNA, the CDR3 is TGTGCCAGCAGTCGGACAGGGTTGGAGCTGTTTTTT. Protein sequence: CASSRTGLELFF.

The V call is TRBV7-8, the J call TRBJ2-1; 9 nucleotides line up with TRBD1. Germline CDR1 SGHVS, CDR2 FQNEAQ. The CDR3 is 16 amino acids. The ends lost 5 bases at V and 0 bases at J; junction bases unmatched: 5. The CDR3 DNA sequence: TGTGCCAGCAGCATTCGGACAGGGGTCTCCTACAATGAGCAGTTCTTC. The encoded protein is CASSIRTGVSYNEQFF.

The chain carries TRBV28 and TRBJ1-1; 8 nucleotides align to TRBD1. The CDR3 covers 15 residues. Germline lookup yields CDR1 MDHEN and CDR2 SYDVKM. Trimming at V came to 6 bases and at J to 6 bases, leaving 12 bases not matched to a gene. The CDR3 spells CASSPTDRGWSEAFF. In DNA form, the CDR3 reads TGTGCCAGCAGCCCTACTGACAGGGGATGGTCTGAAGCTTTCTTT.

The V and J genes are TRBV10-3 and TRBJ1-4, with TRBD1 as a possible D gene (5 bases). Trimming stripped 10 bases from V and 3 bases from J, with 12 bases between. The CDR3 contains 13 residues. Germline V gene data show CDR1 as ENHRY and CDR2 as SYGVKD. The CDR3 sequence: CATRVGANEKLFF. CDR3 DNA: TGTGCCACCAGGGTGGGCGCTAATGAAAAACTGTTTTTT.

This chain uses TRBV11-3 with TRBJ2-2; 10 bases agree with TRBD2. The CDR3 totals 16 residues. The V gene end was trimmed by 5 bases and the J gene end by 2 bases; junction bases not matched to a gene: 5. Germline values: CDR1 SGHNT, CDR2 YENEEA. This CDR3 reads CASSLGTSVNTGELFF. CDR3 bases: TGTGCCAGCAGCCTAGGGACTAGCGTTAACACCGGGGAGCTGTTTTTT.

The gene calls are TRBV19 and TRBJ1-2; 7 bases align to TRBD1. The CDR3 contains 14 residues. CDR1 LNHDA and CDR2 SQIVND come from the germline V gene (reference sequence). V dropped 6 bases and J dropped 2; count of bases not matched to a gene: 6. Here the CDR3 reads CASRTKTGNYGYTF. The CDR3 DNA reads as TGTGCCAGTAGAACAAAGACAGGGAACTATGGCTACACCTTC.

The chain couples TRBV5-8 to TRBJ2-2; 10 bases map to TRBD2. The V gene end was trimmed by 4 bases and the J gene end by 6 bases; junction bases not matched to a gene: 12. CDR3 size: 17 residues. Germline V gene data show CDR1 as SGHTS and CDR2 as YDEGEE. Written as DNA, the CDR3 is TGTGCCAGCAGCCAAGGTGGGACTAGCGATTTCTCCGGGGAGCTGTTTTTT. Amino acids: CASSQGGTSDFSGELFF. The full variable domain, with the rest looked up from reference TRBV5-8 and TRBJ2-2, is EAGVTQSPTHLIKTRGQQATLRCSPISGHTSVYWYQQALGLGLQFLLWYDEGEERNRGNFPPRFSGRQFPNYSSELNVNALELEDSALYLCASSQGGTSDFSGELFFGEGSRLTVL.

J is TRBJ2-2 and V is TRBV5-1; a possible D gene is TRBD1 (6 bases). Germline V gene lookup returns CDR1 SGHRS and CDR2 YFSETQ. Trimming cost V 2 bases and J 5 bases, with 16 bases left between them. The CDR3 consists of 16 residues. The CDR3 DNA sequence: TGCGCCAGCAGCTTAGGGGACACCTTAGGAACCGGGGAGCTGTTTTTT. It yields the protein CASSLGDTLGTGELFF.

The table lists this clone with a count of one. This CDR3 is CASSLAGRWHEQYF. CDR3 sequence (DNA): TGTGCCAGCAGTTTGGCAGGGAGGTGGCACGAGCAGTACTTC. The chain combines TRBV28 with TRBJ2-7, with D possibly matching TRBD2 (6 bases). Germline assignment: CDR1 MDHEN and CDR2 SYDVKM. The ends were cut back, 3 bases at V and 5 bases at J, with 14 bases in the middle. The CDR3 extends over 14 amino acids.

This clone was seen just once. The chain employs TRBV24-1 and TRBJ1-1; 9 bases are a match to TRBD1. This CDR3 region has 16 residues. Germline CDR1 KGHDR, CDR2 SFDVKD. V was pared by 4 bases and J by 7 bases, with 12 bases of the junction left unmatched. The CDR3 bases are TGTGCCACCAGTGAGTCTACCGGGACAGGGTCCAATGAAGCTTTCTTT. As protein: CATSESTGTGSNEAFF.

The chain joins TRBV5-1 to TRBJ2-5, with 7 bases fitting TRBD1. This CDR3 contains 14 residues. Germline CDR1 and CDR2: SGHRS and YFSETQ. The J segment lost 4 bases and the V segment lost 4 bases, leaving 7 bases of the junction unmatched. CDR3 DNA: TGCGCCAGCAGCCCAACAGGGGACCCAGAGACCCAGTACTTC. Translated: CASSPTGDPETQYF.

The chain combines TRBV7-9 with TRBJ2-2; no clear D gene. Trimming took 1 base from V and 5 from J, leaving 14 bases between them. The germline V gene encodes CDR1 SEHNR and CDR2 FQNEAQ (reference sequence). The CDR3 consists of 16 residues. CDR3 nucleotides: TGTGCCAGCAGCTTAGGTGTCCAGCTACTAACCGGGGAGCTGTTTTTT. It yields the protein CASSLGVQLLTGELFF.

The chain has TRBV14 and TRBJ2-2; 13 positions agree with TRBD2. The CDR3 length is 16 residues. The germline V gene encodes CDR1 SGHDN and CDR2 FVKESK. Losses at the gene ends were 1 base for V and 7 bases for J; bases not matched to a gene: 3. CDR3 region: CASSQGLAGGGGELFF. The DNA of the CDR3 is TGTGCCAGCAGCCAAGGACTAGCGGGAGGAGGCGGGGAGCTGTTTTTT. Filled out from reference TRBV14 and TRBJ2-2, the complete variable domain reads EAGVTQFPSHSVIEKGQTVTLRCDPISGHDNLYWYRRVMGKEIKFLLHFVKESKQDESGMPNNRFLAERTGGTYSTLKVQPAELEDSGVYFCASSQGLAGGGGELFFGEGSRLTVL.

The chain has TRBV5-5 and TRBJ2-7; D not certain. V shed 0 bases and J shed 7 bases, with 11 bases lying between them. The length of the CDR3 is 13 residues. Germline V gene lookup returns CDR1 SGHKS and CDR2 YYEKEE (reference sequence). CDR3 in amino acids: CASSLAGMEEQYF. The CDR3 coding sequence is TGTGCCAGCAGCTTGGCGGGTATGGAAGAGCAGTACTTC.

CDR3 in amino acids: CASSLQISTDTQYF. Written as DNA, the CDR3 is TGTGCCAGCAGTTTACAGATAAGCACAGATACGCAGTATTTT. The gene calls are TRBV28 and TRBJ2-3; unclear D gene. The V end lost 2 bases, the J end lost 0 bases, and 6 bases lay between the germline ends. This CDR3 spans 14 amino acids. Looked up from germline, CDR1 is MDHEN and CDR2 is SYDVKM.